This T cell receptor beta chain was retrieved from a study of shared clonotypes between healthy human individuals. Into CD45RA+ naive and CD45RA-negative memory subsets, the CD4+ cells were split. Study outcomes and limitations: Naive CD4 clonotypes were shared across several donors at about 5%. Memory subsets generally showed lower estimated richness than naive subsets. The rarefaction results pointed to incomplete sorted-subset sequencing despite large depth.

TCRdb's copy holds only in-frame clones and misses some; the assay was immunoSEQ multiplex PCR. In the table there are about 660,000 clones, 74% of which are singletons. Turning to this clone: No antigen is known for it.

The trim removed 7 bases at V and 3 bases at J, leaving 3 bases unmatched. The length of the CDR3 is 12 residues. Germline values: CDR1 SQVTM, CDR2 ANQGSEA. The chain recombines TRBV29-1 with TRBJ1-5; 7 nucleotides agree with TRBD1. Sequencing was done on a sample of memory CD4+ T cells sorted from blood. Regarding subset: CD45RA-negative fraction. The clonotype originates from a woman younger than 45 in good health. The CDR3 spells CSAGGNNQPQHF. For the CDR3, the DNA is TGCAGCGCAGGGGGAAACAATCAGCCCCAGCATTTT.